The T cell receptor (beta chain) under discussion was sequenced for a study of T cell changes during pregnancy in multiple sclerosis. Germline V gene sequence: CDR1 LNHDA, CDR2 SQIVND (reference sequence). This CDR3 comprises 16 residues. V lost 3 bases and J lost 4, with 15 bases in between. Method: immunoSEQ multiplex PCR; TCRdb's copy keeps in-frame clones and lacks some. The sample has 30,000 to 45,000 clones; 80% to 95% are singletons. V gene TRBV19 combines with J gene TRBJ2-2; D tentatively reads TRBD1 or TRBD2 (5 bases each). The TCR originated in a female donor with multiple sclerosis, enrolled in a pregnancy study. The sequencing input was PBMCs (not recorded whether the cells were cultured). The CDR3 is CASSMWVGTGTGELFF. CDR3 nucleotide sequence: TGTGCCAGTAGTATGTGGGTTGGGACGGGCACCGGGGAGCTGTTTTTT. Full variable domain (rest looked up from reference TRBV19 and TRBJ2-2): DGGITQSPKYLFRKEGQNVTLSCEQNLNHDAMYWYRQDPGQGLRLIYYSQIVNDFQKGDIAEGYSVSREKKESFPLTVTSAQKNPTAFYLCASSMWVGTGTGELFFGEGSRLTVL.